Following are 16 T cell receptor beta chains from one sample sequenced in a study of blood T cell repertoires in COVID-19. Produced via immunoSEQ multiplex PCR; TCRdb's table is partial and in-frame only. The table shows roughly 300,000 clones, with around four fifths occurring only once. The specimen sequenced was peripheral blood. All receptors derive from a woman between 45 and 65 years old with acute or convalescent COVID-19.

CDR3 nucleotides: TGCGCCAGCAGCTTGGACAGTTATAATTCACCCCTCCACTTT. It translates to CASSLDSYNSPLHF. The chain has TRBV5-1 and TRBJ1-6; D is ambiguous. V lost 0 bases and J 4 bases, leaving 5 bases between the germline ends. Germline assignment: CDR1 SGHRS and CDR2 YFSETQ. The CDR3 sequence is 14 residues long.

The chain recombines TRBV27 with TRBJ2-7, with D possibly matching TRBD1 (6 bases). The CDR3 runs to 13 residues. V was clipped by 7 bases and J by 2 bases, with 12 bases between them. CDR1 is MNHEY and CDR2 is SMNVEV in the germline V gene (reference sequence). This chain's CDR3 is CASKETGAYEQYF. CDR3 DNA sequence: TGTGCCAGCAAGGAGACAGGTGCCTACGAGCAGTACTTC.

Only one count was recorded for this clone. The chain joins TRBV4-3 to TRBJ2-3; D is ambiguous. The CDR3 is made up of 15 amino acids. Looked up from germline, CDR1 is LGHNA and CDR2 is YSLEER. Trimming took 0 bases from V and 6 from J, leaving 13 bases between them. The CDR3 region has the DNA TGCGCCAGCAGCCAAGATGCGGAACCCTTCGATACGCAGTATTTT. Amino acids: CASSQDAEPFDTQYF.

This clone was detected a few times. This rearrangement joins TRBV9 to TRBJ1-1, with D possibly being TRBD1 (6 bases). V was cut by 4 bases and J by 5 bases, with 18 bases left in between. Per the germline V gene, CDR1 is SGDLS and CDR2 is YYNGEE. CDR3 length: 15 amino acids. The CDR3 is CASSSLGVGTTEAFF. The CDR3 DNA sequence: TGTGCCAGCAGCTCCTTGGGGGTGGGGACAACTGAAGCTTTCTTT.

CDR3 in DNA: TGTGCCAGCAGCGACAGGGGTGGGGAAAAACTGTTTTTT. It encodes CASSDRGGEKLFF. This chain joins TRBV7-2 and TRBJ1-4; TRBD1 aligns across 8 bases. There are 13 residues in the CDR3. CDR1 SGHTA and CDR2 FQGNSA come from the germline V gene. V gave up 5 bases and J gave up 8 bases; unmatched junction bases: 4. The full variable domain, in which reference TRBV7-2 and TRBJ1-4 provide the parts outside the CDR3, is GAGVSQSPSNKVTEKGKDVELRCDPISGHTALYWYRQSLGQGLEFLIYFQGNSAPDKSGLPSDRFSAERTGGSVSTLTIQRTQQEDSAVYLCASSDRGGEKLFFGSGTQLSVL.

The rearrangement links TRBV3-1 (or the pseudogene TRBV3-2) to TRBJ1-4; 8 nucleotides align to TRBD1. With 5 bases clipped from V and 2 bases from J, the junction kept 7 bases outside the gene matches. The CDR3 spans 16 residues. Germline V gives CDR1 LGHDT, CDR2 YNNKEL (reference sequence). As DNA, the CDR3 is TGTGCCAGCAGCTCCGGACAGGGAGCGACTAATGAAAAACTGTTTTTT. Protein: CASSSGQGATNEKLFF.

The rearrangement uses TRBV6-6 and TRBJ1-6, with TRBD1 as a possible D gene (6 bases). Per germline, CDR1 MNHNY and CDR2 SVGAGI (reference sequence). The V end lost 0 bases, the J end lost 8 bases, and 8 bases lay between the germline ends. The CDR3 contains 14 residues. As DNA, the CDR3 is TGTGCCAGCAGTTACTCACAGGGTGATTCACCCCTCCACTTT. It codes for CASSYSQGDSPLHF.

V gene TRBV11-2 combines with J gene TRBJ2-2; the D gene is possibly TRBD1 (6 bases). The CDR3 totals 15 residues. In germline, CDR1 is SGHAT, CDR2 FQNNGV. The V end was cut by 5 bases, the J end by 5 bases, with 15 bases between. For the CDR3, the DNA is TGTGCCAGCAGCCACTCAGGGGAGTGGACCGGGGAGCTGTTTTTT. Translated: CASSHSGEWTGELFF.

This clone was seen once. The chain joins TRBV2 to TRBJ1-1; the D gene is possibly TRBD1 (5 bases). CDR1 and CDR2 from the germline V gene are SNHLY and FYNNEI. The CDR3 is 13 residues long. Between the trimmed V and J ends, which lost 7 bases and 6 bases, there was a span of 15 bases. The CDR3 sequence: CASKKDWGAEAFF. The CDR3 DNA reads TGTGCCAGCAAGAAGGATTGGGGGGCTGAAGCTTTCTTT.

CDR3 nucleotides: TGTGCCAGCAGCCCGAACCCAGCGAACTATGGCTACACCTTC. It encodes CASSPNPANYGYTF. The chain has TRBV5-4 and TRBJ1-2; D is ambiguous. V lost 4 bases and J lost 2, with 12 bases in between. The CDR3 loop spans 14 amino acids. Germline V gene lookup returns CDR1 SGHNT and CDR2 YYREEE (reference sequence). Filled out from reference TRBV5-4 and TRBJ1-2, the complete variable domain reads ETGVTQSPTHLIKTRGQQVTLRCSSQSGHNTVSWYQQALGQGPQFIFQYYREEENGRGNFPPRFSGLQFPNYSSELNVNALELDDSALYLCASSPNPANYGYTFGSGTRLTVV.

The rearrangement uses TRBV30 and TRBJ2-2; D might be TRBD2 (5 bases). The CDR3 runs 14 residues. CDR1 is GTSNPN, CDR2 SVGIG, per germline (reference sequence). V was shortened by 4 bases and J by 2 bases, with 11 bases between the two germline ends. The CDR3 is CAWTPTSNTGELFF. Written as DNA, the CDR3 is TGTGCCTGGACCCCCACTAGTAACACCGGGGAGCTGTTTTTT. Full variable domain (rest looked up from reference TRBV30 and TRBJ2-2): SQTIHQWPATLVQPVGSPLSLECTVEGTSNPNLYWYRQAAGRGLQLLFYSVGIGQISSEVPQNLSASRPQDRQFILSSKKLLLSDSGFYLCAWTPTSNTGELFFGEGSRLTVL.

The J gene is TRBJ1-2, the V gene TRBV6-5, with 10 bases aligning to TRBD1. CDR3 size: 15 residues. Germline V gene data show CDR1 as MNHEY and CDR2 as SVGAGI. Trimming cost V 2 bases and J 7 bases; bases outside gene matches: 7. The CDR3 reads CASSYGQGGLLGYTF. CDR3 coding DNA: TGTGCCAGCAGTTACGGACAGGGGGGGCTTCTTGGCTACACCTTC.

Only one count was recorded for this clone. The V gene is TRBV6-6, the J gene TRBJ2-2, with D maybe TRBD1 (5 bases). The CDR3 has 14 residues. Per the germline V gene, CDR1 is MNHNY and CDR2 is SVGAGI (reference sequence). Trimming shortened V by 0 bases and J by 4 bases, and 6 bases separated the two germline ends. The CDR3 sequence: CASSYSGPTGELFF. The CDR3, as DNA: TGTGCCAGCAGTTACTCGGGGCCCACCGGGGAGCTGTTTTTT.

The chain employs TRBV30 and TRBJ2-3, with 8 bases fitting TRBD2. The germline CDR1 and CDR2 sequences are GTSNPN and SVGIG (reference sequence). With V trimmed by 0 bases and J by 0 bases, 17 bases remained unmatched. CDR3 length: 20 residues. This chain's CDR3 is CAWSVLFRGRQSGSTDTQYF. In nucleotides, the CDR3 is TGTGCCTGGAGTGTACTCTTCCGCGGGAGGCAATCGGGGAGCACAGATACGCAGTATTTT.

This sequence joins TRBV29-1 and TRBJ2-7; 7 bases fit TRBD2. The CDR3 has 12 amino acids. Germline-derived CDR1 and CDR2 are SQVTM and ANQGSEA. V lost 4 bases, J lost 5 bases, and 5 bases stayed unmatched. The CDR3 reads CSVGDGGNEQYF. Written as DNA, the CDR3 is TGCAGCGTTGGGGACGGGGGGAACGAGCAGTACTTC.

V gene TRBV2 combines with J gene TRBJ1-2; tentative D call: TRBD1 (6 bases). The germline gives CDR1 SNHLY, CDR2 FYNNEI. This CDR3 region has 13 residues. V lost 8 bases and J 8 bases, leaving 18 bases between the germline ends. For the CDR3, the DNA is TGTGCCAGCCTACAGGGATTCTCCTACGGCTACACCTTC. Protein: CASLQGFSYGYTF.